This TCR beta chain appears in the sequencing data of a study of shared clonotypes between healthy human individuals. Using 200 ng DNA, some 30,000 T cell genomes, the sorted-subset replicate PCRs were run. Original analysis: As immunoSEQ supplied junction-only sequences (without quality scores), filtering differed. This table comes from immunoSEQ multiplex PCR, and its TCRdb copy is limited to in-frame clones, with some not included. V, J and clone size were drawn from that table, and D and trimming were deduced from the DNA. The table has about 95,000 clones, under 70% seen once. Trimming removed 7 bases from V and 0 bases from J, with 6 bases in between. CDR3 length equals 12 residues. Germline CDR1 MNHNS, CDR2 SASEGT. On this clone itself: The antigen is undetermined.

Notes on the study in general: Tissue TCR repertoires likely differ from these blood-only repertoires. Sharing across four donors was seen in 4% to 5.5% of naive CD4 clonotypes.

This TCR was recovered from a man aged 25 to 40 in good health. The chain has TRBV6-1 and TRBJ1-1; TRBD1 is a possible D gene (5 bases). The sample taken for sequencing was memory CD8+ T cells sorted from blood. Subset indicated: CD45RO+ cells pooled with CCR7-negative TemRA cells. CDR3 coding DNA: TGTGCCAGCAACAGGATGAACACTGAAGCTTTCTTT. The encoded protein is CASNRMNTEAFF.